Below, one TCR beta chain is given with its context. Only in-frame clones appear in the TCRdb table, and some are missing; sequencing was by immunoSEQ multiplex PCR. Of some 11,000 clones listed, about 95% are singletons. The data originate from a study of technical replicates of blood from a handful of donors. Per germline, CDR1 SNHLY and CDR2 FYNNEI. The V end was cut by 7 bases, the J end by 0 bases, with 12 bases between. This CDR3 is built from 14 residues. The sequence was obtained from a human donor in good health. The sequenced sample was PBMCs. The chain combines TRBV2 with TRBJ1-1; D uncertain. The DNA for the CDR3 is TGTGCCAGCATGGAGGCACGCATGAACACTGAAGCTTTCTTT. This encodes CASMEARMNTEAFF.